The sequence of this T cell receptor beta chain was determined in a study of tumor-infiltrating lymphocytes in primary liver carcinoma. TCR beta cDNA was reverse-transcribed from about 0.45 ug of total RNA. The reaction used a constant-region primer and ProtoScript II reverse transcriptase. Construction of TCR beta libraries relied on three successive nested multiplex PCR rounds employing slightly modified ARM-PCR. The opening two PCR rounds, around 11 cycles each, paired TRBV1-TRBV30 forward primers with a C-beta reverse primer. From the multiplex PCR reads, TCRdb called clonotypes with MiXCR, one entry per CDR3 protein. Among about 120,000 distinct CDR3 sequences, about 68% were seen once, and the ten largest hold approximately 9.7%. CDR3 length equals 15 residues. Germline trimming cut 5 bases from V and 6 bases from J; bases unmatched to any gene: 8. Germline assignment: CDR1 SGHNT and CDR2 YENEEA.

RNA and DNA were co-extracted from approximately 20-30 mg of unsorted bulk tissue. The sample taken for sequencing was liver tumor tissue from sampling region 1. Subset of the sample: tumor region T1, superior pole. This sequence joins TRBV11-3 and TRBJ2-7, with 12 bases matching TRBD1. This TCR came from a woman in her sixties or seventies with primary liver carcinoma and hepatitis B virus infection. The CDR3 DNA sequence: TGTGCCAGCAGCCCCGGGACAGGGGGCTCCCTCGAGCAGTACTTC. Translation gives CASSPGTGGSLEQYF.